This T cell receptor beta chain was found in a study of shared clonotypes between healthy human individuals. Naivety among CD8 cells was defined by CD45RO negativity and positive CCR7 selection, thereby excluding terminally differentiated effector memory CD45RA+ cells. Caucasian adults living in Nashville, Tennessee, provided all samples. The V segment lost 8 bases and the J segment 7 bases; nucleotides outside the gene matches: 10. The CDR3 sequence is 14 residues long. Per the germline V gene, CDR1 is WNHNN and CDR2 is SYGVQD (reference sequence). It was around 220 ng DNA, tens of thousands of T cell genomes, that sorted-subset replicate PCRs used. Repertoires were generated with immunoSEQ multiplex PCR, while TCRdb's copy carries only in-frame clones and drops some. The sample consists of hundreds of thousands of clones, 85% to 95% of them appearing once.

The gene calls are TRBV10-1 and TRBJ2-1, with 8 bases identical to TRBD2. The sequenced material came from naive CD8+ T cells sorted from blood. The receptor's source is a woman aged 25 to 39 in good health. This chain's CDR3 is CASLTSAGGNEQFF. CDR3 DNA: TGCGCCAGCCTGACTAGCGCCGGCGGGAATGAGCAGTTCTTC.